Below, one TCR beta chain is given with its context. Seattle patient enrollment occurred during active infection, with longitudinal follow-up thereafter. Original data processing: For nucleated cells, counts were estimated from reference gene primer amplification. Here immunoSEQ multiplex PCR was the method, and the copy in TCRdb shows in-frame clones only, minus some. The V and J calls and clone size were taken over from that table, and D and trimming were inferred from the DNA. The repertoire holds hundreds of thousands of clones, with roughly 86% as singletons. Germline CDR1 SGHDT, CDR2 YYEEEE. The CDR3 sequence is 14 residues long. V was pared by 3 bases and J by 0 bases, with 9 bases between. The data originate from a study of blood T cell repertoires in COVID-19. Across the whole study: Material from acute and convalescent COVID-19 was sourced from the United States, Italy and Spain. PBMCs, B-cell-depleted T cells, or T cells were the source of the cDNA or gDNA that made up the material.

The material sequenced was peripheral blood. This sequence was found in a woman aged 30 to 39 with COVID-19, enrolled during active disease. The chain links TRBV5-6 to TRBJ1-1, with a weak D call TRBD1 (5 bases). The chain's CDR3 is CASSSGYMNTEAFF. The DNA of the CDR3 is TGTGCCAGCAGCTCAGGGTACATGAACACTGAAGCTTTCTTT.